This T cell receptor beta chain was identified in a study of T cell responses to AZD1222 COVID-19 vaccine. Study details: Analysis merged second doses at about 4 or about 12 weeks.

Study-wide points: No repertoire was sampled before or during the peak T cell response, only after it. The sample set comprised mostly white British donors with more females, and clonal diversity was possibly underestimated. Baseline seropositivity occurred in only six or seven AZD1222 recipients.

Method: immunoSEQ multiplex PCR; TCRdb's copy keeps in-frame clones and lacks some. The sample records approximately 100,000 clones, more than 85% being singletons. Per the germline V gene, CDR1 is SGHTA and CDR2 is FQGTGA. This CDR3 comprises 14 residues. The V end lost 5 bases, the J end lost 8 bases, and 17 bases lay between the germline ends. As for this clone: Its target is unknown.

The sample here was peripheral blood, taken on day 0 of AZD1222 vaccination. The receptor's source is an adult in good health. The chain combines TRBV7-3 with TRBJ2-3, with a weak D call TRBD2 (5 bases). In DNA, the CDR3 is TGTGCCAGCAGCCCCAGGTTTAGTGGAGGTACGCAGTATTTT. Protein: CASSPRFSGGTQYF.